A selection of T cell receptor beta chains follows, all from one sample in a study of blood T cell repertoires in COVID-19. Clones were sequenced by immunoSEQ multiplex PCR, and TCRdb holds only the in-frame ones, with some missing. This table has 150,000 to 200,000 clones, 75% to 85% appearing once. The sample taken for sequencing was PBMCs or T cells enriched from blood (not recorded which). Source of these receptors: a man aged 35 to 55 who had recovered from COVID-19. CDR3s include the opening cysteine and the closing phenylalanine or tryptophan. The D gene is left open where the match is weak. Clone size, where shown, is once, few, many, or a class for clones that have expanded.

d_call	v_call	j_call	clone_size	cdr3_aa	cdr3_nt
-	TRBV28	TRBJ1-2	-	CASTWGSYGYTF	TGTGCCAGCACCTGGGGCAGCTATGGCTACACCTTC
TRBD1	TRBV3-1/TRBV3-2	TRBJ2-6	-	CASSQGIIPGQHVLTF	TGTGCCAGCAGCCAAGGGATTATACCGGGACAGCACGTCCTGACTTTC
-	TRBV5-1	TRBJ1-1	-	CASSLEDRAVEAFF	TGCGCCAGCAGCTTGGAGGACAGAGCAGTTGAAGCTTTCTTT
-	TRBV14	TRBJ1-1	-	CASSQAGDRPEAFF	TGTGCCAGCAGCCAAGCAGGGGATCGCCCTGAAGCTTTCTTT
-	TRBV19	TRBJ1-2	-	CASSMRQNYYGYTF	TGTGCCAGTAGTATGAGGCAGAACTACTATGGCTACACCTTC
-	TRBV9	TRBJ2-1	-	CASSPGLTYNEQFF	TGTGCCAGCAGCCCTGGACTCACCTACAATGAGCAGTTCTTC
TRBD1	TRBV29-1	TRBJ2-3	-	CSVKGAAFVGIDTQYF	TGCAGCGTTAAGGGGGCAGCTTTCGTCGGAATAGATACGCAGTATTTT
-	TRBV4-1	TRBJ1-1	-	CASSQEVGENTEAFF	TGCGCCAGCAGCCAAGAGGTCGGAGAGAACACTGAAGCTTTCTTT
-	TRBV7-7	TRBJ2-3	-	CASSLVTGDTQYF	TGTGCCAGCAGCTTAGTAACGGGGGATACGCAGTATTTT
-	TRBV30	TRBJ1-3	-	CAWSRGGTANTIYF	TGTGCCTGGAGTCGGGGTGGAACCGCTAACACCATATATTTT
TRBD1	TRBV7-8	TRBJ2-3	-	CASSFQGQGMEGGDTQYF	TGTGCCAGCAGCTTTCAGGGACAGGGGATGGAAGGTGGGGATACGCAGTATTTT
TRBD2	TRBV6-5	TRBJ2-2	-	CASSSLSGGSLGELFF	TGTGCCAGCAGTTCCCTTAGCGGGGGATCCCTCGGGGAGCTGTTTTTT
-	TRBV6-5	TRBJ2-5	-	CASSLPTGDQYF	TGTGCCAGCAGCCTCCCAACCGGTGACCAGTACTTC
TRBD2	TRBV10-3	TRBJ2-5	once	CAISEGPTSGLQETQYF	TGTGCCATCAGTGAGGGCCCGACTAGCGGTTTACAAGAGACCCAGTACTTC
-	TRBV3-1/TRBV3-2	TRBJ1-4	-	CASSQVTTRGEKLFF	TGTGCCAGCAGCCAAGTAACCACACGCGGTGAAAAACTGTTTTTT
-	TRBV5-4	TRBJ2-1	-	CASSLEIQGPYNEQFF	TGTGCCAGCAGCTTGGAGATCCAGGGGCCTTACAATGAGCAGTTCTTC